This T cell receptor (beta chain) was obtained from a study of tumor-infiltrating lymphocytes in primary liver carcinoma. As for the study in general: Subjects presented with primary liver carcinoma managed by surgical resection.

The template, 450 to 650 ng total RNA, yielded TCR beta cDNA made with a constant-region primer. Libraries covering TCR beta were generated through three nested multiplex PCR rounds (using a slightly modified ARM-PCR). In the first two PCR rounds, TRBV1-TRBV30 forward primers were paired with a C-beta reverse primer, and each round lasted about 10 cycles. MiXCR, run by TCRdb on the multiplex PCR reads, gives a single entry per CDR3 protein. The sample yields around 210,000 distinct CDR3 sequences, approximately 65% seen once. Unsorted whole blood served as the source of blood RNA, and germline DNA was extracted as well. The germline V gene encodes CDR1 SGHAT and CDR2 FQNNGV. CDR3 size: 17 residues. The V segment lost 0 bases and the J segment 11 bases; nucleotides outside the gene matches: 13.

The chain combines TRBV11-2 with TRBJ2-1; 10 positions agree with TRBD2. This receptor was taken from a woman aged 60-75 years with primary liver carcinoma and hepatitis B virus infection. What was sequenced was peripheral blood. The CDR3 nucleotides are TGTGCCAGCAGCTTAGATCCTCCAGCGGGAGGGAGAGATAAGCAGTTCTTC. Its protein product is CASSLDPPAGGRDKQFF.